What follows describes a single T cell receptor (beta chain). What it recognizes is unknown. These data come from a study of cytomegalovirus exposure and HLA in healthy donors. This CDR3 has 14 residues. Trimming removed 4 bases at V and 2 bases at J, with 8 bases between. Germline assignment: CDR1 MNHNS and CDR2 SASEGT. The study's findings and limits: Common viral pathogens were later found to be apparently linked to several of the most significant clusters.

Amplification used 60 Vbeta primers and 13 Jbeta primers. TCRdb's table, derived via immunoSEQ multiplex PCR, lists solely in-frame clones and lacks some. The sample includes 140,000 or so clones, about 61% of them seen just once. Sequencing was performed on PBMCs. This clonotype was sampled from a male donor in good health and CMV-seronegative. The chain employs TRBV6-1 and TRBJ2-2; perhaps TRBD2 as D (6 bases). The CDR3 DNA follows: TGTGCCAGCAGTGGGACTACTAACACCGGGGAGCTGTTTTTT. It codes for CASSGTTNTGELFF.